The clone carrying this T cell receptor (beta chain) was counted many times. Its matching antigen is unknown. Germline values: CDR1 SGHTA, CDR2 FQGNSA. The CDR3 contains 14 residues. The ends were cut back, 1 base at V and 3 bases at J, with 10 bases in the middle. As for the cDNA, it was generated by 5'RACE with 10-nucleotide random UMIs. Using its own MiXCR run on the 5' RACE reads, TCRdb lists one record per CDR3 protein. The sample holds 27,000 or so distinct CDR3 sequences, around 15% seen once. The sample is drawn from a study of neurological immune-mediated disorders. Whole-study results and caveats: Expanded clones shared no CDR3 amino acid sequences across subjects, suggesting private repertoires in all groups.

This TCR derives from a man aged 65 to 79 in good health. Material: PBMCs. V and J are TRBV7-2 and TRBJ2-7; D not certain. The CDR3 nucleotides read TGTGCCAGCAGCTTAGGGGCTGGATTCTACGAGCAGTACTTC. This encodes CASSLGAGFYEQYF.